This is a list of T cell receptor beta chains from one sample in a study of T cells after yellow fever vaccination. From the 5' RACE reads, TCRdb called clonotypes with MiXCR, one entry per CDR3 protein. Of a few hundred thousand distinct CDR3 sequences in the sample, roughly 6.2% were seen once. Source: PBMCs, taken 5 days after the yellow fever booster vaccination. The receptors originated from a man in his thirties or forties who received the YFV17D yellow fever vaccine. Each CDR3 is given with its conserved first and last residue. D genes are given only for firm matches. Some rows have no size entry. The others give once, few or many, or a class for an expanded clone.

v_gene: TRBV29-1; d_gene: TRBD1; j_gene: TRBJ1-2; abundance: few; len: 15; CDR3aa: CSVEDRTGANYGYTF; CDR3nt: TGCAGCGTTGAAGATCGGACAGGGGCTAACTATGGCTACACCTTC
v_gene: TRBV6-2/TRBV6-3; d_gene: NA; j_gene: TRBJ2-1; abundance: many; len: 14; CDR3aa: CASRKGTTYNEQFF; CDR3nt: TGTGCCAGCCGCAAGGGGACCACCTACAATGAGCAGTTCTTC
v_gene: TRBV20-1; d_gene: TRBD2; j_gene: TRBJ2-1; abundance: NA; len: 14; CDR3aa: CSARGRLAGAEQFF; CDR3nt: TGCAGTGCTAGAGGGCGACTAGCGGGAGCTGAGCAGTTCTTC
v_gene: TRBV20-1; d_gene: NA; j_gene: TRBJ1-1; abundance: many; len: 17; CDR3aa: CSARDPTTRARNTEAFF; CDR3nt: TGCAGTGCTAGAGATCCCACCACCAGGGCCAGGAACACTGAAGCTTTCTTT
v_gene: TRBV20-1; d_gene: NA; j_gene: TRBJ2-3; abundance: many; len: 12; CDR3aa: CSALRSTDTQYF; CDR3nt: TGCAGTGCTCTACGGTCCACAGATACGCAGTATTTT
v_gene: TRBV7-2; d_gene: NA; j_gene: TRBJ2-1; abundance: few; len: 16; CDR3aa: CASSLVREAPYNEQFF; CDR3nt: TGTGCCAGCAGCTTAGTCAGGGAAGCTCCCTACAATGAGCAGTTCTTC
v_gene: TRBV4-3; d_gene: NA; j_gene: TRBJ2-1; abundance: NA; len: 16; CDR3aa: CASSQDFPGAYNEQFF; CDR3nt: TGCGCCAGCAGCCAAGATTTCCCCGGGGCCTACAATGAGCAGTTCTTC
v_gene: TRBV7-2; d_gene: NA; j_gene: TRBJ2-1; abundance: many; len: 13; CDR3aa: CASSRSSYNEQFF; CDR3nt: TGTGCCAGCAGTCGAAGCTCCTACAATGAGCAGTTCTTC
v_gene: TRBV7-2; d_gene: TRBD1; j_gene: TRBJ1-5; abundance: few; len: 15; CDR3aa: CASSLRTGDNQPQHF; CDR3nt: TGTGCCAGCAGCTTAAGGACAGGCGACAATCAGCCCCAGCATTTT
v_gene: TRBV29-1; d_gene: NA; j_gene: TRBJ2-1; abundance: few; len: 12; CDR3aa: CSAEEQGWEQFF; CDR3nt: TGCAGCGCCGAAGAACAGGGCTGGGAGCAGTTCTTC
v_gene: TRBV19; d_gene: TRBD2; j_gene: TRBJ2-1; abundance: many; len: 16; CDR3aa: CASSVGSGRNSHEQFF; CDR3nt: TGTGCCAGTAGTGTCGGAAGCGGGAGAAATAGCCATGAGCAGTTCTTC
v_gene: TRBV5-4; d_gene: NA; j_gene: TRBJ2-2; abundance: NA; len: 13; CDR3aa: CASQGPYTGELFF; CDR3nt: TGTGCCAGCCAGGGTCCTTACACCGGGGAGCTGTTTTTT